These 14 T cell receptor beta chains came from one sample sequenced in a study of shared clonotypes between healthy human individuals. The repertoire was sequenced with immunoSEQ multiplex PCR; TCRdb's copy has only in-frame clones and lacks some. Of some 2,100,000 clones in the sample, under 97% were seen once. Sequencing was performed on naive CD4+ T cells sorted from blood. Indicated subset: CD45RA+ positively selected. Source of these receptors: a man aged 18 to 30 in good health.

V gene TRBV7-9 combines with J gene TRBJ1-3; D gene ambiguous. CDR1 and CDR2 (germline): SEHNR, FQNEAQ (reference sequence). Trimming left V 8 bases short and J 0 bases short, with 17 bases between. The CDR3 totals 16 residues. CDR3 bases: TGTGCCAGCCAGCCCGAGGGCTCGAGCTCTGGAAACACCATATATTTT. It specifies CASQPEGSSSGNTIYF.

The V gene is TRBV18, the J gene TRBJ2-2; no clear D. CDR1 KGHSH and CDR2 LQKENI come from the germline V gene. The V end was cut by 6 bases, the J end by 7 bases, with 9 bases between. There are 12 residues in the CDR3. The CDR3 region is CASSRLFGELFF. CDR3 nucleotides: TGTGCCAGCTCGAGGTTGTTCGGGGAGCTGTTTTTT.

The chain has TRBV18 and TRBJ2-1; 9 bases are a match to TRBD2. J gave up 9 bases and V 5 bases, and 11 bases lay outside the gene matches. This CDR3 has 15 residues. CDR1 and CDR2 from the germline V gene are KGHSH and LQKENI. CDR3 loop: CASSSLAGVGSEQFF. CDR3 DNA sequence: TGTGCCAGCTCATCGTTAGCGGGAGTGGGCAGTGAGCAGTTCTTC.

Notes on this clone: Distinct nucleotide sequences in the sample also encode this CDR3. The genes are TRBV2 and TRBJ2-3; D is uncertain. The CDR3 covers 14 residues. Germline CDR1 SNHLY, CDR2 FYNNEI. V was trimmed by 0 bases and J by 2 bases, leaving 6 bases between them. CDR3 in DNA: TGTGCCAGCAGTGAAGCGCTTTCCACAGATACGCAGTATTTT. Translation gives CASSEALSTDTQYF.

With respect to this clone: The same CDR3 can be traced to other DNA sequences in this sample. V and J are TRBV6-6 and TRBJ2-5; TRBD1 matches 7 bases. Germline V CDR1 and CDR2: MNHNY, SVGAGI (reference sequence). The CDR3 is 14 residues long. V lost 0 bases, J lost 8 bases, and 6 bases stayed unmatched. CDR3 residues: CASSYSRQGGTQYF. DNA for the CDR3: TGTGCCAGCAGTTACTCTAGACAGGGTGGAACCCAGTACTTC.

The chain carries TRBV11-2 and TRBJ2-3; D is perhaps TRBD2 (5 bases). Trimming pared 5 bases from V and 0 bases from J, leaving 12 bases between. Looked up from germline, CDR1 is SGHAT and CDR2 is FQNNGV. The CDR3 is 15 amino acids. Here the CDR3 reads CASSPPPGSTDTQYF. CDR3 DNA sequence: TGTGCCAGCAGCCCTCCGCCGGGGAGCACAGATACGCAGTATTTT. Using reference TRBV11-2 and TRBJ2-3 for the parts outside the CDR3, the full variable domain is EAGVAQSPRYKIIEKRQSVAFWCNPISGHATLYWYQQILGQGPKLLIQFQNNGVVDDSQLPKDRFSAERLKGVDSTLKIQPAKLEDSAVYLCASSPPPGSTDTQYFGPGTRLTVL.

Details on this clone: Other nucleotide sequences in the sample specify the same CDR3. V is TRBV30 and J is TRBJ2-2; D is possibly TRBD2 (5 bases). V was pared by 0 bases and J by 4 bases, with 6 bases between. The V gene's germline CDR1 is GTSNPN and CDR2 SVGIG (reference sequence). This CDR3 has 13 residues. The CDR3 DNA reads TGTGCCTGGAGTGTCGGACTCACCGGGGAGCTGTTTTTT. It yields the protein CAWSVGLTGELFF.

This chain joins TRBV9 and TRBJ1-1, with a tentative D call TRBD1 (5 bases). This CDR3 has 15 amino acids. V was shortened by 4 bases and J by 4 bases, with 17 bases between the two germline ends. Germline CDR1 and CDR2: SGDLS and YYNGEE. CDR3 sequence reads: CASSPYLPGVTEAFF. CDR3 sequence (DNA): TGTGCCAGCAGCCCATATTTGCCGGGGGTCACTGAAGCTTTCTTT.

CDR3 nucleotide sequence: TGTGCCAGCAGTGGGGCGACTAGTCGCTACGAGCAGTACTTC. Protein product: CASSGATSRYEQYF. The gene calls are TRBV6-4 and TRBJ2-7; D might be TRBD2 (6 bases). The V end was cut by 4 bases, the J end by 3 bases, with 13 bases between. Per the germline V gene, CDR1 is MRHNA and CDR2 is SNTAGT. This CDR3 is 14 amino acids long.

The chain has TRBV5-6 and TRBJ1-2; TRBD1 matches 9 bases. Germline values: CDR1 SGHDT, CDR2 YYEEEE. V shed 7 bases, J shed 3 bases, and the junction held 16 bases outside the gene matches. The CDR3 consists of 17 residues. This CDR3 is CASCAGTGLFLDYGYTF. As DNA, the CDR3 is TGTGCCAGCTGCGCCGGGACAGGGCTTTTCCTAGACTATGGCTACACCTTC.

This clone has just one count. The same CDR3 is also encoded by other DNA sequences in this sample. The chain carries TRBV5-1 and TRBJ1-1, with unresolved D. The V end lost 1 base, the J end lost 5 bases, and 6 bases lay between the germline ends. The CDR3 is made up of 12 amino acids. Germline CDR1 SGHRS, CDR2 YFSETQ. The CDR3: CASSLKGTEAFF. DNA of the CDR3: TGCGCCAGCAGCTTGAAAGGAACTGAAGCTTTCTTT.

This chain uses TRBV4-3 with TRBJ1-2; D possibly corresponds to TRBD1 (6 bases). Germline CDR1 is LGHNA and CDR2 is YSLEER. The CDR3 is 13 amino acids. With 0 bases removed from V and 6 bases from J, the gap between germline ends came to 8 bases. DNA of the CDR3: TGCGCCAGCAGCCAAGAGAGGGGGAATGGCTACACCTTC. Protein: CASSQERGNGYTF.

The rearrangement uses TRBV9 and TRBJ1-1; possible D gene TRBD1, 5 bases. Per germline, CDR1 SGDLS and CDR2 YYNGEE. This CDR3 contains 14 residues. The V gene lost 4 bases and the J gene lost 6 bases, with 16 bases spanning the gap. This CDR3 is CASSPLDSFSEAFF. In DNA, the CDR3 is TGTGCCAGCAGCCCTTTAGACAGCTTCTCTGAAGCTTTCTTT.

This rearrangement joins TRBV29-1 to TRBJ2-3, with a possible D match to TRBD2 (6 bases). Looked up from germline, CDR1 is SQVTM and CDR2 is ANQGSEA. The V and J ends lost 4 bases and 6 bases respectively, with 20 bases between them. This CDR3 comprises 15 residues. The CDR3 region is CSVVNTEGRVDTQYF. The DNA of the CDR3 is TGCAGCGTTGTCAACACGGAGGGGCGCGTGGATACGCAGTATTTT.